This is a list of T cell receptor beta chains from one sample in a study of human T cells and chemical hapten exposure. TCRdb reprocessed the RACE reads with MiXCR, giving one entry per CDR3 protein. The sample has 90,000 or so distinct CDR3 sequences; about 10% are singletons. Material: whole blood, obtained in connection with sensitization to the hapten diphenylcyclopropenone (DPC). These receptors were collected from a man aged 40-50 years with alopecia areata. Some clones in this sample may be carry-over from other donors' samples. The CDR3 runs from the conserved cysteine through the conserved F or W. Each record gives: V gene, clone size, D gene, J gene, CDR3 protein, CDR3 DNA. D genes are given only for firm matches. Clone size, where shown, is once, few, many, or a class for clones that have expanded.

TRBV7-2	few	TRBD2	TRBJ2-3	CASSLEAGVGTDTQYF	TGTGCCAGCAGCTTAGAGGCGGGAGTCGGCACAGATACGCAGTATTTT
TRBV7-8	.	TRBD1	TRBJ2-3	CASSTRQGPVTDTQYF	TGTGCCAGCAGCACAAGACAGGGGCCCGTCACAGATACGCAGTATTTT
TRBV15	many	TRBD2	TRBJ2-3	CATSRAHRTSSTTDTQYF	TGTGCCACCAGCAGAGCTCACCGGACTAGCTCCACGACAGATACGCAGTATTTT
TRBV7-2	.	TRBD2	TRBJ2-7	CASSFGTRTYEQYF	TGTGCCAGCAGCTTTGGGACTAGGACCTACGAGCAGTACTTC
TRBV20-1	few	TRBD2	TRBJ2-3	CSAQREGRDTDTQYF	TGCAGTGCCCAGCGGGAGGGCCGGGACACAGATACGCAGTATTTT
TRBV29-1	.	TRBD1	TRBJ1-2	CSVEGTGSLGYTF	TGCAGCGTTGAGGGGACAGGGAGTCTTGGCTACACCTTC
TRBV12-3/TRBV12-4	many	.	TRBJ1-1	CASSLEVVGTEAFF	TGTGCCAGCAGTTTAGAGGTTGTTGGCACTGAAGCTTTCTTT
TRBV6-2/TRBV6-3	.	.	TRBJ1-1	CASSYRGTWSTEAFF	TGTGCCAGCAGTTACAGGGGAACCTGGAGCACTGAAGCTTTCTTT
TRBV24-1	.	TRBD2	TRBJ2-3	CATSDLILAGTDTQYF	TGTGCCACCAGTGATTTGATCTTAGCGGGAACCGATACGCAGTATTTT
TRBV5-5	many	TRBD1	TRBJ1-1	CASSLEGGAGTEAFF	TGTGCCAGCAGCTTAGAAGGGGGCGCGGGCACTGAAGCTTTCTTT
TRBV12-3/TRBV12-4	.	TRBD1	TRBJ2-5	CASSWTGGPQETQYF	TGTGCCAGCAGTTGGACAGGGGGCCCGCAAGAGACCCAGTACTTC
TRBV4-3	few	TRBD2	TRBJ2-3	CASSHIPGLDPDTQYF	TGCGCCAGCAGCCACATACCGGGACTAGATCCAGATACGCAGTATTTT
TRBV4-3	.	TRBD2	TRBJ2-3	CASSQARLATDTQYF	TGCGCCAGCAGCCAAGCCCGACTAGCGACAGATACGCAGTATTTT
TRBV9	few	.	TRBJ1-1	CASSVEVNTEAFF	TGTGCCAGCAGCGTAGAAGTGAACACTGAAGCTTTCTTT
TRBV12-3/TRBV12-4	.	.	TRBJ1-1	CASSLTSWNTEAFF	TGTGCCAGCAGTTTAACGTCTTGGAACACTGAAGCTTTCTTT
TRBV7-2	.	.	TRBJ2-3	CASSAARTDTQYF	TGTGCCAGCAGCGCCGCTAGGACAGATACGCAGTATTTT
TRBV20-1	few	TRBD1	TRBJ2-2	CSAYTGTGVTGELFF	TGCAGTGCCTATACCGGGACAGGGGTTACCGGGGAGCTGTTTTTT
TRBV28	few	.	TRBJ2-5	CASSLSLAQETQYF	TGTGCCAGCAGTTTGAGTTTAGCCCAAGAGACCCAGTACTTC
TRBV29-1	few	.	TRBJ2-3	CSVDLVRDTQYF	TGCAGCGTTGATTTGGTTCGGGATACGCAGTATTTT
TRBV7-9	.	.	TRBJ2-5	CASSLARIFSGETQYF	TGTGCCAGCAGCTTAGCGAGGATTTTCTCCGGAGAGACCCAGTACTTC
TRBV12-3/TRBV12-4	.	TRBD1	TRBJ2-5	CASSWDRVPQETQYF	TGTGCCAGCAGTTGGGACAGGGTCCCCCAAGAGACCCAGTACTTC
TRBV9	.	.	TRBJ2-5	CASSVGGRTRRETQYF	TGTGCCAGCAGCGTAGGGGGAAGGACCCGCAGAGAGACCCAGTACTTC
TRBV5-4	few	.	TRBJ2-2	CASSLGLGYTGELFF	TGTGCCAGCAGCTTGGGACTAGGATACACCGGGGAGCTGTTTTTT
TRBV7-2	many	TRBD1	TRBJ2-6	CASSPQTGTGANVLTF	TGTGCCAGCAGCCCCCAGACAGGGACTGGGGCCAACGTCCTGACTTTC
TRBV7-8	.	TRBD2	TRBJ2-1	CASSYFGTSGREDEQFF	TGTGCCAGCAGCTACTTCGGGACTAGCGGGAGAGAGGATGAGCAGTTCTTC
TRBV10-3	.	TRBD1	TRBJ1-5	CAIGDRVNQPQHF	TGTGCCATCGGGGACAGGGTTAATCAGCCCCAGCATTTT
TRBV20-1	.	.	TRBJ2-6	CSARGKQGRSSGANVMTF	TGCAGTGCTAGAGGAAAGCAGGGGCGAAGTTCTGGGGCCAACGTCATGACTTTC
TRBV5-1	few	TRBD2	TRBJ2-7	CASRSTSGPTYEQYF	TGCGCCAGCAGGTCGACTAGCGGGCCAACCTACGAGCAGTACTTC
TRBV6-5	few	.	TRBJ1-5	CASSTTQGSQPQHF	TGTGCCAGCAGTACGACTCAGGGTAGTCAGCCCCAGCATTTT
TRBV7-2	few	.	TRBJ2-7	CASSPGQLPFYHEQYF	TGTGCCAGCAGCCCAGGACAGCTTCCGTTTTACCACGAGCAGTACTTC
TRBV7-2	.	.	TRBJ1-6	CASSLLPGRGESPLHF	TGTGCCAGCAGCTTGTTGCCTGGGCGGGGGGAATCACCCCTCCACTTT
TRBV6-2/TRBV6-3	.	.	TRBJ2-1	CASSYQGGQFF	TGTGCCAGCAGTTACCAGGGGGGGCAGTTCTTC
TRBV5-4	few	TRBD1	TRBJ2-3	CASSLAGTGSDTQYF	TGTGCCAGCAGCTTGGCCGGGACAGGGTCAGATACGCAGTATTTT
TRBV20-1	few	.	TRBJ2-3	CSARGRDRSTDTQYF	TGCAGTGCTAGAGGGAGGGACAGAAGCACAGATACGCAGTATTTT
TRBV2	many	.	TRBJ1-4	CATAQEGKLFF	TGTGCCACCGCCCAAGAGGGGAAACTGTTTTTT
TRBV21-1	.	.	TRBJ1-1	CASRSSRASGTEAFF	TGTGCCAGCAGATCCTCCCGGGCCTCAGGGACTGAAGCTTTCTTT
TRBV20-1	many	.	TRBJ2-3	CSARPGPDTQYF	TGCAGTGCTAGACCCGGACCAGATACGCAGTATTTT
TRBV7-6	.	.	TRBJ2-2	CASSLGTMNTGELFF	TGTGCCAGCAGCCTGGGGACAATGAACACCGGGGAGCTGTTTTTT
TRBV12-3/TRBV12-4	medium-sized	TRBD2	TRBJ2-3	CASSLRSSGPDTQYF	TGTGCCAGCAGTTTAAGATCTAGCGGCCCAGATACGCAGTATTTT
TRBV5-4	.	.	TRBJ2-2	CASSSGGSPNTGELFF	TGTGCCAGCAGCTCCGGAGGGAGCCCAAACACCGGGGAGCTGTTTTTT
TRBV6-2/TRBV6-3	.	.	TRBJ1-2	CASSFGASIYGYTF	TGTGCCAGCAGTTTCGGGGCCTCCATCTATGGCTACACCTTC
TRBV5-6	.	.	TRBJ1-5	CASSLGVGTLNQPQHF	TGTGCCAGCAGCTTGGGCGTCGGGACCCTCAATCAGCCCCAGCATTTT
TRBV4-3	.	.	TRBJ1-1	CASSQAKEYEAFF	TGCGCCAGCAGCCAAGCAAAGGAATATGAAGCTTTCTTT
TRBV5-6	few	.	TRBJ1-1	CASSWGGVGTEAFF	TGTGCCAGCAGTTGGGGAGGGGTCGGGACTGAAGCTTTCTTT
TRBV10-3	.	.	TRBJ2-6	CAISESVGSISAGANVLTF	TGTGCCATCAGTGAGTCAGTAGGTTCGATAAGTGCTGGGGCCAACGTCCTGACTTTC
TRBV2	few	.	TRBJ2-1	CASSRGGGNNEQSF	TGTGCCAGCAGCAGAGGGGGGGGAAACAATGAGCAGTCCTTC
TRBV10-3	.	.	TRBJ2-1	CAISEEGGEQFF	TGTGCCATCAGTGAGGAAGGGGGTGAGCAGTTCTTC
TRBV7-2	.	TRBD1	TRBJ2-1	CASSLAYTGGNEQFF	TGTGCCAGCAGCTTAGCGTATACAGGGGGCAATGAGCAGTTCTTC
TRBV5-5	.	.	TRBJ2-6	CASSASHRVNSGANVLTF	TGTGCCAGCAGCGCCTCGCACAGGGTCAACTCTGGGGCCAACGTCCTGACTTTC
TRBV7-2	.	.	TRBJ2-5	CATRLGGAQETQYF	TGTGCCACCCGCTTAGGCGGGGCCCAAGAGACCCAGTACTTC